This is a list of T cell receptor beta chains from one sample in a study of OX40 agonist ivuxolimab in advanced cancers. Libraries were prepared by immunoSEQ multiplex PCR; TCRdb keeps only in-frame clonotypes and omits some of them. The sample includes over 100,000 clones, over 75% of them seen just once. The sample in question was CD4+ or CD8+ T cells sorted from blood, obtained in a trial of the OX40 agonist ivuxolimab. These receptors all stem from an adult with an advanced solid tumor such as melanoma, head and neck, liver or kidney cancer. Each CDR3 is given with its conserved first and last residue. Fields, in order: V gene, D gene, J gene, clone size, CDR3 DNA, CDR3 protein. A D gene is named only where the DNA matches it firmly. Clone size appears in some rows only: once, few, many, or a class for an expanded clone.

TRBV5-1	TRBD1	TRBJ2-1	NA	TGCGCCAGCAGCTACAGGGGGGATGATGAGCAGTTCTTC	CASSYRGDDEQFF
TRBV28	NA	TRBJ2-7	NA	TGTGCCAGCAGGGGGGACACGGGGAGCTCCTACGAGCAGTACTTC	CASRGDTGSSYEQYF
TRBV7-8	NA	TRBJ2-2	NA	TGTGCCAGCAGATCGGGACCGCCCACCGGGGAGCTGTTTTTT	CASRSGPPTGELFF
TRBV30	NA	TRBJ2-1	NA	TGTGCCTGGAGCGGGGGCACCTACAATGAGCAGTTCTTC	CAWSGGTYNEQFF
TRBV25-1	TRBD2	TRBJ2-3	NA	TGTGCCAGCAGTGGGTACCGGGGGGCAGATACGCAGTATTTT	CASSGYRGADTQYF
TRBV30	NA	TRBJ1-5	few	TGTGCCTGGAGTGTACGAGGCGGTCAGCCCCAGCATTTT	CAWSVRGGQPQHF
TRBV9	NA	TRBJ1-3	NA	TGTGCCAGCAGCGTAGAAGTGTGGGGCCCTGGAAACACCATATATTTT	CASSVEVWGPGNTIYF
TRBV19	NA	TRBJ1-5	NA	TGTGCCAGCTCGCCTCGGGGTACCAATCAGCCCCAGCATTTT	CASSPRGTNQPQHF
TRBV10-1	NA	TRBJ1-2	once	TGCGCCAGCAGTATACTCTTTCGGACAGTCCCCGGGGACTATGGCTACACCTTC	CASSILFRTVPGDYGYTF
TRBV7-9	NA	TRBJ2-3	NA	TGTGCCAGCAGCTTATTGGCGGATACGCAGTATTTT	CASSLLADTQYF
TRBV19	NA	TRBJ1-3	NA	TGTGCCACGGACGGGAACTCTGGAAACACCATATATTTT	CATDGNSGNTIYF
TRBV25-1	NA	TRBJ2-2	NA	TGTGCCAGCAGGAAGTCCCGGGGCGGGGAGCTGTTTTTT	CASRKSRGGELFF
TRBV25-1	NA	TRBJ2-7	NA	TGTGCCAGCAGTGACCCCGGGACCGGTAAATACGAGCAGTACTTC	CASSDPGTGKYEQYF
TRBV5-1	NA	TRBJ2-2	NA	TGCGCCAGCAGCTTGGGTCTAGCGTATACCGGGGAGCTGTTTTTT	CASSLGLAYTGELFF
TRBV2	NA	TRBJ1-1	NA	TGTGCCAGCAACGGGGGGGCTGAAGCTTTCTTT	CASNGGAEAFF
TRBV19	NA	TRBJ1-5	few	TGTGCCAGTAGTGTGGGGACCCAGCCCCAGCATTTT	CASSVGTQPQHF
TRBV7-9	NA	TRBJ2-1	NA	TGTGCCAGCAGCCCCGGGACAAACAATGAGCAGTTCTTC	CASSPGTNNEQFF
TRBV7-3	NA	TRBJ2-1	once	TGTGCCAGCAGCTTCCCAGGGCACAATGAGCAGTTCTTC	CASSFPGHNEQFF
TRBV5-1	TRBD2	TRBJ2-2	NA	TGCGCCAGCAGCCCTTCCACTGGGACTAGCGGGCCCGGGGAGCTGTTTTTT	CASSPSTGTSGPGELFF
TRBV19	TRBD2	TRBJ2-7	NA	TGTGCCAGTAGTCCCCGGACTAGCGGGGACCTCGAGCAGTACTTC	CASSPRTSGDLEQYF
TRBV20-1	NA	TRBJ2-7	NA	TGCAGTGCCCCTGACTCCTACGAGCAGTACTTC	CSAPDSYEQYF
TRBV5-4	TRBD2	TRBJ2-2	NA	TGTGCCAGCAGCCAGCGGGGGGCCACCGGGGAGCTGTTTTTT	CASSQRGATGELFF
TRBV5-1	TRBD1	TRBJ2-7	NA	TGCGCCAGCAGCCCGAGACAGGGGGCGTGGGAGCAGTACTTC	CASSPRQGAWEQYF
TRBV18	TRBD2	TRBJ2-1	NA	TGTGCCAGCTCACGGAACGGGGGGGCAGGGACCTACAATGAGCAGTTCTTC	CASSRNGGAGTYNEQFF
TRBV5-1	TRBD1	TRBJ1-1	NA	TGCGCCAGCAGACCCGGGACAGACGGTGAAGCTTTCTTT	CASRPGTDGEAFF
TRBV6-5	TRBD2	TRBJ2-7	NA	TGTGCCAGCAGTTACGCGGGGGGCTCCTACGAGCAGTACTTC	CASSYAGGSYEQYF
TRBV6-4	TRBD1	TRBJ2-2	NA	TGTGCCAGCAGGGACAGGTCGAACACCGGGGAGCTGTTTTTT	CASRDRSNTGELFF
TRBV18	NA	TRBJ2-3	NA	TGTGCCAGCTCTCGGCGGGGGCCCACAGATACGCAGTATTTT	CASSRRGPTDTQYF
TRBV7-8	NA	TRBJ2-5	few	TGTGCCAGCAGCCCGGGCAGAATGTACCAAGAGACCCAGTACTTC	CASSPGRMYQETQYF
TRBV4-3	TRBD2	TRBJ2-4	NA	TGCGCCAGCAGCCAAGATCCCACTAGCGGGGGGGCCGGCATTCAGTACTTC	CASSQDPTSGGAGIQYF
TRBV7-9	TRBD1	TRBJ1-6	NA	TGTGCCAGCAGCTTAGGGGACAGGAATTCACCCCTCCACTTT	CASSLGDRNSPLHF
TRBV6-5	NA	TRBJ1-4	NA	TGTGCCAGCTCAGGACAGATTGCAACTAATGAAAAACTGTTTTTT	CASSGQIATNEKLFF
TRBV27	NA	TRBJ1-5	NA	TGTGCCAGCAGTTTATATGGGGGATCTGGTCAGCCCCAGCATTTT	CASSLYGGSGQPQHF
TRBV7-2	TRBD1	TRBJ1-2	NA	TGTGCCAGCAGCTTAGGTGGCAGGGGGCCGGATGGCTACACCTTC	CASSLGGRGPDGYTF
TRBV20-1	NA	TRBJ2-3	NA	TGCAGTGCTAGAATGACAGATACGCAGTATTTT	CSARMTDTQYF
TRBV6-5	NA	TRBJ1-1	NA	TGTGCCAGCAGTTACACCACAGGGAACACTGAAGCTTTCTTT	CASSYTTGNTEAFF
TRBV14	NA	TRBJ2-3	NA	TGTGCCAGCAGCCAAGGGCAGGAAACAGATACGCAGTATTTT	CASSQGQETDTQYF
TRBV19	NA	TRBJ2-7	NA	TGTGCCAGTAGCGGACTCTACGAGCAGTACTTC	CASSGLYEQYF
TRBV5-1	NA	TRBJ2-7	NA	TGCGCCAGCAGCCCAGACGACTACGAGCAGTACTTC	CASSPDDYEQYF
TRBV27	TRBD1	TRBJ1-6	NA	TGTGCCAGCAGAGGACAGGGAAGTTTTCGGTCACCCCTCCACTTT	CASRGQGSFRSPLHF
TRBV2	NA	TRBJ2-7	NA	TGTGCCAGCAGCTCTGAGCAGGGATCGATCTACGAGCAGTACTTC	CASSSEQGSIYEQYF
TRBV5-1	NA	TRBJ2-7	NA	TGCGCCAGCAGACAGTCCTACGAGCAGTACTTC	CASRQSYEQYF
TRBV6-5	NA	TRBJ1-5	NA	TGTGCCAGCAGTCTGTCGGGGAATCAGCCCCAGCATTTT	CASSLSGNQPQHF
TRBV6-5	NA	TRBJ2-3	NA	TGTGCCAGCAGGGGTAGAGGGGGCACAGATACGCAGTATTTT	CASRGRGGTDTQYF
TRBV7-7	TRBD2	TRBJ2-7	NA	TGTGCCAGCAGCTTAGGGGCGGGGGGATACTACGAGCAGTACTTC	CASSLGAGGYYEQYF
TRBV7-2	NA	TRBJ2-4	NA	TGTGCCAGCAGCTTAAGAGCGGTAGGACTAGCCAAAAACATTCAGTACTTC	CASSLRAVGLAKNIQYF
TRBV6-5	NA	TRBJ2-2	once	TGTGCCAGCAGGCTAGTAGGGATTACCGGGGAGCTGTTTTTT	CASRLVGITGELFF
TRBV7-2	NA	TRBJ2-3	NA	TGTGCCAGCAGCTACGGCGGTAGCACAGATACGCAGTATTTT	CASSYGGSTDTQYF
TRBV10-2	TRBD2	TRBJ2-1	NA	TGCGCCAGCAGTGAGCCGGGGGAGGGACTCAAGCAGTTCTTC	CASSEPGEGLKQFF
TRBV2	NA	TRBJ2-3	once	TGTGCCAGCAGTAAAGTGACGGGAAGCACAGATACGCAGTATTTT	CASSKVTGSTDTQYF
TRBV7-7	NA	TRBJ2-5	NA	TGTGCTAGCAGCTTAGGGCCGCAAGAGACCCAGTACTTC	CASSLGPQETQYF
TRBV7-2	TRBD2	TRBJ2-3	NA	TGTGCCAGCAGCTCCCTGGTTCCAAGCGGGAACACAGATACGCAGTATTTT	CASSSLVPSGNTDTQYF
TRBV7-8	NA	TRBJ1-6	NA	TGTGCCAGCAGCTTAGGGTATAATTCACCCCTCCACTTT	CASSLGYNSPLHF
TRBV14	TRBD1	TRBJ1-1	NA	TGTGCCAGCAGCCACAGATCTTTCCGGGACAGGGGAGTTGAAGCTTTCTTT	CASSHRSFRDRGVEAFF
TRBV19	NA	TRBJ2-3	few	TGTGCCAGTAGTATGGTGGGGGGGCTGGCAGATACGCAGTATTTT	CASSMVGGLADTQYF
TRBV27	NA	TRBJ2-1	NA	TGTGCCAGCGGACCTGGGAGTTCGGAGCAGTTCTTC	CASGPGSSEQFF
TRBV5-1	NA	TRBJ1-4	NA	TGCGCCAGCAGCTCCCAGGAATCAGGTGAAAAACTGTTTTTT	CASSSQESGEKLFF
TRBV4-1	TRBD1	TRBJ1-4	NA	TGCGCCAGCAGCCTCGGACAGGGAACTAATGAAAAACTGTTTTTT	CASSLGQGTNEKLFF